Listed below are T cell receptor beta chains from one sample, sequenced in a study of blood T cell repertoires in COVID-19. TCRdb keeps only in-frame clones here, not all; method: immunoSEQ multiplex PCR. Of about 200,000 clones in the sample, around four fifths were seen once. Sequenced material: peripheral blood. The source of these receptors is a woman in her fifties or sixties with active or convalescent COVID-19. The CDR3 runs from the conserved cysteine through the conserved F or W. The D gene is left open where the match is weak. Part of the rows lack a size; the others show once, few, many or a class for expanded clones.

NA	TRBV9	NA	TRBJ2-7	CASSPGGFSGAEQYF	TGTGCCAGCAGCCCCGGTGGGTTCTCAGGGGCCGAGCAGTACTTC
NA	TRBV5-6	many	TRBJ2-1	CASSAGFDEQFF	TGTGCCAGCAGTGCAGGGTTCGATGAGCAGTTCTTC
NA	TRBV10-3	NA	TRBJ1-3	CAITQGNGNTIYF	TGTGCCATCACGCAGGGTAATGGAAACACCATATATTTT
TRBD1	TRBV5-6	NA	TRBJ2-7	CASSSGTGISYEQYF	TGTGCCAGCAGCTCCGGGACAGGGATCTCCTACGAGCAGTACTTC
NA	TRBV4-2	NA	TRBJ1-4	CASSQGGRLFEKLFF	TGTGCCAGCAGCCAAGGGGGCAGGCTGTTTGAAAAACTGTTTTTT
TRBD1	TRBV3-1/TRBV3-2	NA	TRBJ1-1	CASSHETGFTEAFF	TGTGCCAGCAGCCACGAGACAGGGTTCACTGAAGCTTTCTTT
NA	TRBV15	NA	TRBJ2-3	CATSRGGRPTPGTDTQYF	TGTGCCACCAGCAGAGGGGGGCGTCCCACTCCAGGCACAGATACGCAGTATTTT
NA	TRBV28	NA	TRBJ1-5	CASSFDRSNQPQHF	TGTGCCAGCAGTTTCGACAGGAGTAATCAGCCCCAGCATTTT
NA	TRBV6-2/TRBV6-3	NA	TRBJ2-1	CASSPDYTEQFF	TGTGCCAGCAGTCCGGACTATACTGAGCAGTTCTTC
NA	TRBV5-6	NA	TRBJ1-1	CASSLLGAHRDTEAFF	TGTGCCAGCAGCCTATTAGGGGCCCATAGGGACACTGAAGCTTTCTTT
TRBD1	TRBV28	NA	TRBJ1-2	CASSPGDRVGYGYTF	TGTGCCAGCAGCCCCGGGGACAGGGTAGGCTATGGCTACACCTTC
TRBD1	TRBV30	few	TRBJ1-2	CAWTLGQAYYGYTF	TGTGCCTGGACTCTAGGACAGGCTTACTATGGCTACACCTTC
TRBD1	TRBV29-1	NA	TRBJ2-5	CSVGQGARETQYF	TGCAGCGTTGGACAGGGGGCGCGGGAGACCCAGTACTTC
NA	TRBV6-1	NA	TRBJ1-2	CASTTGEGYTF	TGTGCCAGCACCACAGGCGAAGGCTACACCTTC
NA	TRBV7-9	NA	TRBJ1-6	CASSYKGESPLHF	TGTGCCAGCAGCTATAAGGGGGAATCACCCCTCCACTTT
TRBD2	TRBV9	once	TRBJ2-1	CASSVESGGSEQFF	TGTGCCAGCAGCGTAGAGAGCGGGGGGAGTGAGCAGTTCTTC
TRBD1	TRBV20-1	NA	TRBJ1-2	CSTTGGGGYTF	TGCAGTACTACAGGGGGTGGTGGCTACACCTTC
NA	TRBV19	few	TRBJ1-2	CASSIPEGYGYTF	TGTGCCAGTAGTATCCCTGAGGGCTATGGCTACACCTTC
TRBD1	TRBV6-5	NA	TRBJ1-4	CASRSGTGGEKLFF	TGTGCCAGCAGATCCGGGACAGGGGGCGAAAAACTGTTTTTT
NA	TRBV19	few	TRBJ1-2	CASTRGLGADYGYTF	TGTGCCAGTACCAGAGGATTGGGGGCGGACTATGGCTACACCTTC
NA	TRBV28	NA	TRBJ1-6	CASTWGVRDSPLHF	TGTGCCAGCACCTGGGGAGTCCGAGATTCACCCCTCCACTTT
NA	TRBV2	NA	TRBJ1-5	CASSEPAGVDQPQHF	TGTGCCAGCAGTGAACCCGCCGGGGTTGATCAGCCCCAGCATTTT
TRBD1	TRBV6-5	NA	TRBJ1-3	CASRRTGSGNTIYF	TGTGCCAGCAGACGGACAGGTTCTGGAAACACCATATATTTT
TRBD2	TRBV6-2/TRBV6-3	NA	TRBJ2-2	CASSSPGLEGTGELFF	TGTGCCAGCAGTTCCCCGGGACTAGAGGGCACCGGGGAGCTGTTTTTT
TRBD1	TRBV7-9	NA	TRBJ1-1	CASTSRGLTEAFF	TGTGCCAGCACCTCAAGGGGGCTCACTGAAGCTTTCTTT
NA	TRBV2	few	TRBJ1-5	CASSGSGFGQPQHF	TGTGCCAGCAGTGGTTCAGGGTTCGGCCAGCCCCAGCATTTT
TRBD1	TRBV28	NA	TRBJ2-3	CASSLDDRARGDTQYF	TGTGCCAGCAGTTTAGACGACAGGGCGAGAGGAGATACGCAGTATTTT